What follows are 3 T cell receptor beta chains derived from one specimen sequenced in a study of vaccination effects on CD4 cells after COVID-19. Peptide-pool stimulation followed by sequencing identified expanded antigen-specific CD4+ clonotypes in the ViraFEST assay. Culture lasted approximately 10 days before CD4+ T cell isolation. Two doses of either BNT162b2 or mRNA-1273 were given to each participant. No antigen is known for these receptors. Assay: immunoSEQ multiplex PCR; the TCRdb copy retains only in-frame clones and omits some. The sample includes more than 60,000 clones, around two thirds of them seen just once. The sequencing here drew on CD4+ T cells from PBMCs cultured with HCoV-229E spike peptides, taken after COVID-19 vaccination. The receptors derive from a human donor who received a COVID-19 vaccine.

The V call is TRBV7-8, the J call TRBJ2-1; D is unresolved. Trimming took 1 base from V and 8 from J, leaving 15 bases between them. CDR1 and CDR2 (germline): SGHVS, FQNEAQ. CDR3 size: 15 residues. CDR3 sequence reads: CASSLEGRSSDEQFF. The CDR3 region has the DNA TGTGCCAGCAGCTTAGAAGGTCGTAGTTCCGATGAGCAGTTCTTC.

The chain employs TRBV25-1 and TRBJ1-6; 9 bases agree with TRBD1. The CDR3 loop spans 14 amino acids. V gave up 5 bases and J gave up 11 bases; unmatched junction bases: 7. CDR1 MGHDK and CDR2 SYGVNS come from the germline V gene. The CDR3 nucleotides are TGTGCCAGCAGTAACACAGGGGGCGGGCCACCCCTCCACTTT. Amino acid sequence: CASSNTGGGPPLHF.

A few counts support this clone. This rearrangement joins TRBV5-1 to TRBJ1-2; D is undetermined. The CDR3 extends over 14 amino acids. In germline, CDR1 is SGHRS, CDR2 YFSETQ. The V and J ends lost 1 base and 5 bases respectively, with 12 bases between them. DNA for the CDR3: TGCGCCAGCAGCTTGCAGGAGGTGGGATATGGCTACACCTTC. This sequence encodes CASSLQEVGYGYTF.